Reported below is one TCR beta chain. The antigen remains undetermined. The sample comes from a study of shared clonotypes between healthy human individuals. Germline CDR1 and CDR2: SGDLS and YYNGEE. Trimming took off 6 bases at V and 0 bases at J, with 15 bases between the two ends. The CDR3 consists of 15 residues. Method: immunoSEQ multiplex PCR; TCRdb's copy keeps in-frame clones and lacks some. The repertoire has approximately 740,000 clones, around 67% of them found once; the top ten carry over 1.5%. Study-wide results and limits: The study's rarefaction showed incomplete sorted-subset sequencing despite large depth.

This sequence joins TRBV9 and TRBJ1-1, with D perhaps matching TRBD1 (5 bases). Sequencing was done on a sample of memory CD4+ T cells sorted from blood. Subset of the sample: CD45RA-negative fraction. The TCR was taken from a woman under 40 in good health. DNA for the CDR3: TGTGCCAGCAATGAAGTGGGGGGAATGAACACTGAAGCTTTCTTT. Residues: CASNEVGGMNTEAFF.